The T cell receptor beta chain described here comes from a study of cytotoxic CD8 clonotypes in ibrutinib-treated CLL. The CDR3 consists of 15 residues. V dropped 5 bases and J dropped 1; count of bases not matched to a gene: 4. Germline V gene data show CDR1 as MNHEY and CDR2 as SVGAGI. Repertoires were generated with immunoSEQ multiplex PCR, while TCRdb's copy carries only in-frame clones and drops some. The profile shows roughly 250,000 clones, 70% of them singletons. Source: PBMCs, taken after 24 months of ibrutinib treatment. This TCR was recovered from a human donor with chronic lymphocytic leukemia. This chain connects TRBV6-5 to TRBJ2-5, with 10 bases aligning to TRBD1. The CDR3 reads CASSPTGGGQETQYF. Here the CDR3 DNA reads TGTGCCAGCAGTCCGACAGGGGGCGGCCAAGAGACCCAGTACTTC.